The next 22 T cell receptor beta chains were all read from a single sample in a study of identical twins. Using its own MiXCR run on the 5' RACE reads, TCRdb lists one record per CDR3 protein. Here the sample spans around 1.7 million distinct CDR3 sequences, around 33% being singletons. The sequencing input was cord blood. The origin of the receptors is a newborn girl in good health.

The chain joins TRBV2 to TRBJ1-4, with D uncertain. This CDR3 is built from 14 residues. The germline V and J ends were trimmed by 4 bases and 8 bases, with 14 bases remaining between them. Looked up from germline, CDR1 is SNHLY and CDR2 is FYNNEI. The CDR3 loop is CASSVRPAGEKLFF. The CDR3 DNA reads TGTGCCAGCAGTGTTAGGCCGGCGGGCGAAAAACTGTTTTTT.

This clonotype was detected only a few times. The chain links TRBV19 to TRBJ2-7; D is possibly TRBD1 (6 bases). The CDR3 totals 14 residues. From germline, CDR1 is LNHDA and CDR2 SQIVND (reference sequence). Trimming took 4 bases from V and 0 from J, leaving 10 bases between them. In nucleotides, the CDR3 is TGTGCCAGTAGTACAGACAGGTCCTCCTACGAGCAGTACTTC. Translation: CASSTDRSSYEQYF.

CDR3 sequence: CASSHPWTGTGNTGELFF. The CDR3 DNA is TGTGCCAGCAGCCATCCCTGGACTGGGACAGGGAACACCGGGGAGCTGTTTTTT. The rearrangement links TRBV4-2 to TRBJ2-2, with 8 positions matching TRBD1. The length of the CDR3 is 18 residues. Trimming took 3 bases from V and 1 from J; bases not matched to a gene: 10. Germline-derived CDR1 and CDR2 are LGHNA and YNFKEQ.

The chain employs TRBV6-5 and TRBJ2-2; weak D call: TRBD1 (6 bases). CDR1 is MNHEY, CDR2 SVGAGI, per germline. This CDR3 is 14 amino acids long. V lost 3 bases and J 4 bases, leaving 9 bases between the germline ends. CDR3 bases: TGTGCCAGCAGTTATGAGGGGGTCACCGGGGAGCTGTTTTTT. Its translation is CASSYEGVTGELFF.

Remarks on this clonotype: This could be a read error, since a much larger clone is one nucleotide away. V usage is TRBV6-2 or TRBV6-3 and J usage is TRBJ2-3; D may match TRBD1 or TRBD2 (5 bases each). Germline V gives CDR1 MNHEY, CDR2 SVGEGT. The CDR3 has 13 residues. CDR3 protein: CASSYASTGTQYF. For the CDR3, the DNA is TGTGCCAGCAGTTACGCTAGCACAGGTACGCAGTATTTT.

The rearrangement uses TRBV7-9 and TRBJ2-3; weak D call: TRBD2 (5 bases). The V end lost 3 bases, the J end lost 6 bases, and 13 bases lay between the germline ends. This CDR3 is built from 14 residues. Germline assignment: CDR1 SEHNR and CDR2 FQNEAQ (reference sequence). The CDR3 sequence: CASSFSPSSDTQYF. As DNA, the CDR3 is TGTGCCAGCAGCTTCTCCCCTAGCTCCGATACGCAGTATTTT.

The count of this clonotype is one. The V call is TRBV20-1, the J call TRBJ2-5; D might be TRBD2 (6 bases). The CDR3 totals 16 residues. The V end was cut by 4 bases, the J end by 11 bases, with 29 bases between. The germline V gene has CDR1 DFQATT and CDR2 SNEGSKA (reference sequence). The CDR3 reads CSAIGAKAGLYNEQYF. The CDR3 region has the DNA TGCAGTGCTATAGGGGCTAAGGCGGGACTCTACAATGAGCAGTACTTC.

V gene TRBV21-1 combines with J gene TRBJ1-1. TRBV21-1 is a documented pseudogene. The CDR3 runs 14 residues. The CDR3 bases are TGTGCCAGCAGCAAAGGGGACTCGAACACTGAAGCTTTCTTT. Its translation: CASSKGDSNTEAFF.

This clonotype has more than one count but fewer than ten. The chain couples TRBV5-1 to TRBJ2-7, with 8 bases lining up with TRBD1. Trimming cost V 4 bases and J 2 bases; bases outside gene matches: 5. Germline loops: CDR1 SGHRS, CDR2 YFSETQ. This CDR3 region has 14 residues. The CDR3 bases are TGCGCCAGCAGCAGGACAGGGAGGACCTACGAGCAGTACTTC. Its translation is CASSRTGRTYEQYF. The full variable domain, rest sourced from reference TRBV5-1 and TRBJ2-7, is KAGVTQTPRYLIKTRGQQVTLSCSPISGHRSVSWYQQTPGQGLQFLFEYFSETQRNKGNFPGRFSGRQFSNSRSEMNVSTLELGDSALYLCASSRTGRTYEQYFGPGTRLTVT.

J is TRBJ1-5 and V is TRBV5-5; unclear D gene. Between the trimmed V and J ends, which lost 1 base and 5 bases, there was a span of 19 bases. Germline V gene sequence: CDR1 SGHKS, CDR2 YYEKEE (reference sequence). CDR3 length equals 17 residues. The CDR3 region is CASSLRRLGAGYQPQHF. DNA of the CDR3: TGTGCCAGCAGCTTGAGAAGGTTGGGAGCGGGCTATCAGCCCCAGCATTTT.

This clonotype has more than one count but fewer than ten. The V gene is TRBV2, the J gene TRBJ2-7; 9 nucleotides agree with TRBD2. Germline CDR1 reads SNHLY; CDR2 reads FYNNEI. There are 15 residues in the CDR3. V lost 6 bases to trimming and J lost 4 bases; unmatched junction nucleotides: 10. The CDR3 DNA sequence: TGTGCCAGCAGAACTCTGGCTCTAGCGGGGTACGAGCAGTACTTC. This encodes CASRTLALAGYEQYF.

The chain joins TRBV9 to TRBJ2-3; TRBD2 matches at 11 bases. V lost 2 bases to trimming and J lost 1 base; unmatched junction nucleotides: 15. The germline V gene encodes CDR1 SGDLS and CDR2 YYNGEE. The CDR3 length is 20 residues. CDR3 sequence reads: CASSVPEGSGRAVGTDTQYF. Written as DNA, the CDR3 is TGTGCCAGCAGCGTCCCAGAGGGTAGCGGGAGGGCCGTGGGCACAGATACGCAGTATTTT.

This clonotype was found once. This CDR3 reads CASISGQGDGYTF. The CDR3 bases are TGTGCCAGCATTTCTGGACAGGGGGACGGCTACACCTTC. The V gene is TRBV2, the J gene TRBJ1-2, with 10 bases aligning to TRBD1. CDR1 is SNHLY, CDR2 FYNNEI, per germline. Trimming cost V 7 bases and J 8 bases; bases outside gene matches: 7. This CDR3 region has 13 residues.

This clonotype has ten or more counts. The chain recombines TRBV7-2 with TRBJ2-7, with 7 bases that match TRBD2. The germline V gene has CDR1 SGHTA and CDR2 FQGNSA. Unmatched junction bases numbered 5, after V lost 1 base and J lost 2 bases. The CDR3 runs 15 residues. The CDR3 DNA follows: TGTGCCAGCAGCTTAGTTGGTCTAGCGGCCTACGAGCAGTACTTC. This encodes CASSLVGLAAYEQYF.

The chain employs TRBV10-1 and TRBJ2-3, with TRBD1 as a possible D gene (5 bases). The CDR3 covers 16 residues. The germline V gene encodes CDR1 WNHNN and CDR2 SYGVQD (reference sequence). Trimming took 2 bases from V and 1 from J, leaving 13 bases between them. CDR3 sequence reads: CASSEGHIGGTDTQYF. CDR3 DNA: TGCGCCAGCAGTGAGGGACACATAGGGGGCACAGATACGCAGTATTTT.

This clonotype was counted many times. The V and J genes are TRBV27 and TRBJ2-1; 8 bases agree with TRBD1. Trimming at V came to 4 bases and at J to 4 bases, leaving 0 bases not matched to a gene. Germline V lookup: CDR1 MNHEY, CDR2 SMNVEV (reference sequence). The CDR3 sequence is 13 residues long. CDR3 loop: CASSWDRYNEQFF. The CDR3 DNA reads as TGTGCCAGCAGTTGGGACAGGTACAATGAGCAGTTCTTC.

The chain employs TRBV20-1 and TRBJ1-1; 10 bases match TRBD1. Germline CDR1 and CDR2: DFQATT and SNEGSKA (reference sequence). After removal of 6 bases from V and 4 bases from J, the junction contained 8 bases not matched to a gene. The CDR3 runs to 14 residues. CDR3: CSATTGGVVTEAFF. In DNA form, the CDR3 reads TGCAGTGCAACGACAGGGGGCGTGGTCACTGAAGCTTTCTTT.

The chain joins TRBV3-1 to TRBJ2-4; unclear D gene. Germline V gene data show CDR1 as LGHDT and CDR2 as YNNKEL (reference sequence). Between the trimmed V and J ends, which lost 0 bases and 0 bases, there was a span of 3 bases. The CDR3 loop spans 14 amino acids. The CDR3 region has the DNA TGTGCCAGCAGCCAAGAAGTAGCCAAAAACATTCAGTACTTC. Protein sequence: CASSQEVAKNIQYF.

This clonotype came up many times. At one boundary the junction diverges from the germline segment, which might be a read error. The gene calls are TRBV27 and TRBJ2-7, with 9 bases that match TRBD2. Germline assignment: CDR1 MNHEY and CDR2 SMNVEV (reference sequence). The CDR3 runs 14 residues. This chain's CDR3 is CASSLSGRTYEQYF. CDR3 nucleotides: TGCGCCAGCAGTCTTAGCGGGAGAACCTACGAGCAGTACTTC.

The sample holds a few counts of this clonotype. The CDR3 is CASSLGPTRNTEAFF. The CDR3 region has the DNA TGCGCCAGCAGCTTGGGGCCTACAAGGAACACTGAAGCTTTCTTT. The chain uses TRBV5-1 and TRBJ1-1; D is unclear. The CDR3 totals 15 residues. V lost 0 bases and J lost 1, with 10 bases in between. CDR1 is SGHRS and CDR2 is YFSETQ in the germline V gene.

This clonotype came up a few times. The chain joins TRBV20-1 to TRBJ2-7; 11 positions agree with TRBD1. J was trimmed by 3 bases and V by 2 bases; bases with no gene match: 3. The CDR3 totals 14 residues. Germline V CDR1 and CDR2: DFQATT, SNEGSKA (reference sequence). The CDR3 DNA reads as TGCAGTGCTAGATCCGGGACAGGGGGCTACGAGCAGTACTTC. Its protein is CSARSGTGGYEQYF.

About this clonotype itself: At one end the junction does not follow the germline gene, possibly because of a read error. CDR3 protein: CASSQDLAERDTRYF. For the CDR3, the DNA is TGTGCCAGCAGCCAAGATCTAGCGGAGAGGGATACGCGGTATTTT. The rearrangement links TRBV4-2 to TRBJ2-3; 7 bases are shared with TRBD2. Germline V gene lookup returns CDR1 LGHNA and CDR2 YNFKEQ. CDR3 length equals 15 residues.